This T cell receptor (beta chain) was captured in a study of cytomegalovirus exposure and HLA in healthy donors. About the research overall: Early released data comprised tens of millions of unique TCRs from HLA-typed donors.

On this clone: The antigen is unknown.

The study, taken as a whole, reports: A later analysis showed TCR association rates differing by HLA locus, peaking at DRB1 and lowest at HLA-C. A few chains linked to CMV were shown in vitro to be specific for CMV antigens. In a later analysis, productive TCRs from donors in an Asian-associated ancestry cluster reportedly carried fewer N-insertions than the cohort mean.

PCR used 60 Vbeta primers and 13 Jbeta primers. Here immunoSEQ multiplex PCR was the method, and the copy in TCRdb shows in-frame clones only, minus some. The sample holds 110,000 or so clones; roughly 67% are singletons and the top ten take roughly 8.3%. V was clipped by 0 bases and J by 9 bases; unmatched bases: 4. Germline CDR1 is SGHRS and CDR2 is YFSETQ. The CDR3 contains 15 residues. This chain joins TRBV5-1 and TRBJ2-1; 12 nucleotides agree with TRBD2. The specimen was PBMCs. This receptor was identified in a man between 18 and 35 years old in good health and CMV-seropositive. This CDR3 is CASSLELAGGGEQFF. In nucleotides, the CDR3 is TGCGCCAGCAGCTTGGAACTAGCGGGGGGAGGTGAGCAGTTCTTC.